A single sample is the source of the 23 T cell receptor beta chains below, sequenced in a study of T cells in Graves' hyperthyroidism and ophthalmopathy. The TCR beta CDR3 regions underwent amplification using RNA transcripts as the source. Initially, a first-round RT-PCR of the TCR CDR3 employed the HTBI primer set. TCRdb fed the multiplex PCR reads into MiXCR, producing one record per CDR3 protein. The sample lists around 600,000 distinct CDR3 sequences; more than 13% were seen once. Sequencing was done on a sample of blood. These receptors were obtained from a woman aged 18-35 years with Graves' ophthalmopathy.

This clonotype has just a few counts. V and J are TRBV3-1 and TRBJ2-7; D ambiguous. CDR3 size: 13 residues. Trimming left V 1 base short and J 3 bases short, with 7 bases between. Per germline, CDR1 LGHDT and CDR2 YNNKEL (reference sequence). CDR3 sequence: CASSQVSGYEQYF. The DNA for the CDR3 is TGTGCCAGCAGCCAAGTTTCGGGCTACGAGCAGTACTTC.

The genes are TRBV5-4 and TRBJ1-2, with D possibly matching TRBD1 (6 bases). This CDR3 has 18 residues. The germline CDR1 and CDR2 sequences are SGHNT and YYREEE (reference sequence). Trimming shortened V by 3 bases and J by 4 bases, and 25 bases separated the two germline ends. The CDR3 loop reads CASSSIGQSHRVSYGYTF. The CDR3 region has the DNA TGTGCCAGCAGCTCAATTGGACAGTCTCATAGGGTTAGCTATGGCTACACCTTC.

The V call is TRBV28, the J call TRBJ2-7, with 13 bases matching TRBD2. The CDR3 extends over 17 amino acids. Germline CDR1 is MDHEN and CDR2 is SYDVKM. V trimming: 4 bases; J trimming: 2 bases; junction bases outside the gene matches: 8. CDR3 DNA sequence: TGTGCCAGCAGTTATCCTTGGACTAGCGGGGGTACCTACGAGCAGTACTTC. Translating gives CASSYPWTSGGTYEQYF.

This chain joins TRBV2 and TRBJ2-1; D may be TRBD2 (6 bases). V shed 4 bases and J shed 3 bases, with 10 bases lying between them. Looked up from germline, CDR1 is SNHLY and CDR2 is FYNNEI. CDR3 length: 14 amino acids. The CDR3 loop is CASSGQGGYNEQFF. CDR3 sequence (DNA): TGTGCCAGCAGTGGGCAGGGAGGCTACAATGAGCAGTTCTTC.

The rearrangement links TRBV7-9 to TRBJ1-6; D might be TRBD1 (6 bases). The V end was cut by 4 bases, the J end by 8 bases, with 30 bases between. The germline V gene encodes CDR1 SEHNR and CDR2 FQNEAQ (reference sequence). The CDR3 is 20 amino acids. CDR3: CASSSHRVREMSGRYSPLHF. CDR3 nucleotide sequence: TGTGCCAGCAGCTCACACAGGGTTCGCGAAATGTCGGGTCGATATTCACCCCTCCACTTT.

This clonotype was seen more than once but under ten times. The gene calls are TRBV6-1 and TRBJ1-5, with D tentatively TRBD1 (6 bases). The CDR3 is 14 amino acids. Deletions cut 5 bases from V and 5 bases from J, with 13 bases between. The germline CDR1 and CDR2 sequences are MNHNS and SASEGT. DNA for the CDR3: TGTGCCAGCAGTTCCACAGGGTCGCATCAGCCCCAGCATTTT. Its protein product is CASSSTGSHQPQHF.

The J gene is TRBJ2-3, the V gene TRBV14; tentatively, D is TRBD2 (6 bases). CDR1 and CDR2 (germline): SGHDN, FVKESK. Between the trimmed V and J ends, which lost 5 bases and 4 bases, there was a span of 16 bases. This CDR3 comprises 15 residues. DNA for the CDR3: TGTGCCAGCAGCTTCGGGACTCCTGGGGCAGATACGCAGTATTTT. It yields the protein CASSFGTPGADTQYF.

The chain recombines TRBV29-1 with TRBJ2-7; D might be TRBD2 (6 bases). The ends were cut back, 2 bases at V and 2 bases at J, with 16 bases in the middle. Germline CDR1 is SQVTM and CDR2 is ANQGSEA. The CDR3 contains 15 residues. CDR3: CSVESEAEGTYEQYF. The CDR3 nucleotides read TGCAGCGTTGAATCTGAGGCGGAGGGAACCTACGAGCAGTACTTC.

Ten or more counts support this clonotype. The chain has TRBV28 and TRBJ2-1; TRBD2 aligns across 11 bases. The V gene end was trimmed by 3 bases and the J gene end by 10 bases; junction bases not matched to a gene: 5. The length of the CDR3 is 14 residues. The germline gives CDR1 MDHEN, CDR2 SYDVKM. CDR3 sequence: CASSLGLAEIEQFF. CDR3 nucleotides: TGTGCCAGCAGTTTGGGACTAGCGGAAATCGAGCAGTTCTTC.

There are many counts of this clonotype. As DNA, the CDR3 is TGTGCCAGCAACCCTTTAGATCTGAGGGCTGAAGCTTTCTTT. Protein sequence: CASNPLDLRAEAFF. The gene calls are TRBV9 and TRBJ1-1, with D unclear. Germline assignment: CDR1 SGDLS and CDR2 YYNGEE. This CDR3 is 14 amino acids long. Trimming pared 6 bases from V and 6 bases from J, leaving 18 bases between.

The chain links TRBV7-2 to TRBJ1-2, with 8 bases identical to TRBD1. There are 15 residues in the CDR3. Per germline, CDR1 SGHTA and CDR2 FQGNSA. Trimming at V came to 1 base and at J to 5 bases, leaving 6 bases not matched to a gene. The CDR3 DNA sequence: TGTGCCAGCAGCTTAGGGGGACAGGACTTGTATGGCTACACCTTC. Its translation is CASSLGGQDLYGYTF.

This clonotype was counted only a few times. This could be a read error, since a much larger clone is one nucleotide away. J is TRBJ1-6 and V is TRBV3-1; D is ambiguous. Germline V gene data show CDR1 as LGHDT and CDR2 as YNNKEL (reference sequence). V lost 2 bases and J 9 bases, leaving 14 bases between the germline ends. There are 15 residues in the CDR3. The CDR3 sequence is CASSQIRLGSSPLHF. CDR3 in DNA: TGTGCCAGCAGCCAAATCCGACTCGGATCTTCACCCCTCCACTTT.

The rearrangement joins TRBV27 to TRBJ2-1, with TRBD1 identical over 8 bases. With 7 bases clipped from V and 4 bases from J, the junction kept 9 bases outside the gene matches. Germline V CDR1 and CDR2: MNHEY, SMNVEV (reference sequence). This CDR3 region has 15 residues. The DNA for the CDR3 is TGTGCCAGCAATAGTGGGACAGGCAATTACAATGAGCAGTTCTTC. The encoded protein is CASNSGTGNYNEQFF.

This clonotype was seen repeatedly, ten times or more. The chain carries TRBV2 and TRBJ2-6; 8 nucleotides agree with TRBD2. CDR3 length equals 16 residues. The ends lost 6 bases at V and 0 bases at J; junction bases unmatched: 4. CDR1 is SNHLY and CDR2 is FYNNEI in the germline V gene. Here the CDR3 reads CASRPTSASGANVLTF. In nucleotides, the CDR3 is TGTGCCAGCAGGCCGACTAGCGCCTCTGGGGCCAACGTCCTGACTTTC. The variable domain in full, with the rest retrieved from reference TRBV2 and TRBJ2-6, is EPEVTQTPSHQVTQMGQEVILRCVPISNHLYFYWYRQILGQKVEFLVSFYNNEISEKSEIFDDQFSVERPDGSNFTLKIRSTKLEDSAMYFCASRPTSASGANVLTFGAGSRLTVL.

This clonotype was detected ten times or more. The chain employs TRBV12-3 or TRBV12-4 and TRBJ1-6; possible D gene TRBD1, 6 bases. V was shortened by 4 bases and J by 4 bases, with 23 bases between the two germline ends. CDR3 length equals 19 residues. CDR3 in DNA: TGTGCCAGCAGTTCCCCCGGTGGGGGCAGAAAGCTTTATAATTCACCCCTCCACTTT. It yields the protein CASSSPGGGRKLYNSPLHF.

V gene TRBV20-1 combines with J gene TRBJ2-5, with 9 bases lining up with TRBD1. Germline V gene lookup returns CDR1 DFQATT and CDR2 SNEGSKA (reference sequence). Trimming at V came to 4 bases and at J to 2 bases, leaving 11 bases not matched to a gene. There are 16 residues in the CDR3. This chain's CDR3 is CSAKVGGTGLQETQYF. In DNA form, the CDR3 reads TGCAGTGCTAAGGTTGGGGGGACAGGGTTACAAGAGACCCAGTACTTC.

This clonotype was counted once. A much larger clone differs from this one at a single base, so this may be a read error. This rearrangement joins TRBV25-1 to TRBJ2-3; D is undetermined. There are 15 residues in the CDR3. Germline CDR1 and CDR2: MGHDK and SYGVNS. Written as DNA, the CDR3 is TGTGCCGGCAGTCTCGGGCGGAACCCCACAGATACGCAGTATTTT. This encodes CAGSLGRNPTDTQYF. Variable domain in full (rest from reference TRBV25-1 and TRBJ2-3): EADIYQTPRYLVIGTGKKITLECSQTMGHDKMYWYQQDPGMELHLIHYSYGVNSTEKGDLSSESTVSRIRTEHFPLTLESARPSHTSQYLCAGSLGRNPTDTQYFGPGTRLTVL.

This clonotype was detected a few times. The J gene is TRBJ2-7, the V gene TRBV4-3, with D maybe TRBD2 (6 bases). The germline V gene has CDR1 LGHNA and CDR2 YSLEER. Trimming stripped 4 bases from V and 3 bases from J, with 16 bases between. This CDR3 spans 15 amino acids. The CDR3 DNA reads as TGCGCCAGCAGCCCCGAGGAGGGGTTCCTCTACGAGCAGTACTTC. This encodes CASSPEEGFLYEQYF.

This clonotype was counted only a few times. The V and J genes are TRBV7-9 and TRBJ1-3; D unclear. V was shortened by 4 bases and J by 4 bases, with 11 bases between the two germline ends. The CDR3 extends over 14 amino acids. Germline-derived CDR1 and CDR2 are SEHNR and FQNEAQ (reference sequence). The CDR3 DNA reads TGTGCCAGCAGCTCTGAGGAATGGGGAAACACCATATATTTT. It is translated as CASSSEEWGNTIYF.

The sample holds a few counts of this clonotype. The genes are TRBV20-1 and TRBJ2-5; 8 bases are shared with TRBD1. The CDR3 spans 13 residues. Germline-derived CDR1 and CDR2 are DFQATT and SNEGSKA (reference sequence). V lost 6 bases to trimming and J lost 5 bases; unmatched junction nucleotides: 8. The DNA for the CDR3 is TGCAGTGCCACGCCCCAGGGGGCGGAGACCCAGTACTTC. Translation: CSATPQGAETQYF.

This clonotype was seen at least ten times. The gene calls are TRBV6-6 and TRBJ1-6, with a possible D match to TRBD1 (5 bases). The CDR3 length is 16 residues. Germline CDR1 MNHNY, CDR2 SVGAGI (reference sequence). The germline V and J ends were trimmed by 2 bases and 8 bases, with 16 bases remaining between them. The DNA of the CDR3 is TGTGCCAGCAGTTACGGCCGTCAGGGTTGGGATTCACCCCTCCACTTT. It codes for CASSYGRQGWDSPLHF.

This clonotype was seen ten or more times. The chain combines TRBV28 with TRBJ2-7; 9 nucleotides agree with TRBD1. Per germline, CDR1 MDHEN and CDR2 SYDVKM. The CDR3 totals 15 residues. With V trimmed by 4 bases and J by 4 bases, 8 bases remained unmatched. The CDR3 DNA reads as TGTGCCAGCAGTTATGGTTACAGGGGGCAATACGAGCAGTACTTC. Its translation: CASSYGYRGQYEQYF.

This clonotype was recorded many times. The rearrangement joins TRBV6-4 to TRBJ1-1; no clear D. Per germline, CDR1 MRHNA and CDR2 SNTAGT. V lost 7 bases to trimming and J lost 5 bases, with 14 bases between them. The CDR3 contains 13 residues. CDR3 in amino acids: CASKDDAGTEAFF. The CDR3 DNA follows: TGTGCCAGCAAGGACGATGCGGGGACTGAAGCTTTCTTT.